The 2 T cell receptor beta chains presented below share a single source sample, sequenced in a study of molecular identifiers for immune sequencing clone quantification. MiXCR, applied by TCRdb to the PCR reads, yields one record per CDR3 protein. Seen here are about 640,000 distinct CDR3 sequences, just under 20% observed once, and the top ten hold roughly 0.85%. Material: naive CD8+ T cells from blood, with Jurkat cell RNA spiked in. Subset specified: FACS-sorted CD8+CD4-CCR7+CD45RA+ naive T cells. These TCRs come from a human donor in good health. Some libraries in this study had Jurkat cell RNA spiked in.

This clonotype was recorded many times. CDR3 amino acids: CASSFTTIGGIYNEQFF. In DNA, the CDR3 is TGTGCCAGCAGCTTCACTACCATCGGGGGAATATACAATGAGCAGTTCTTC. The chain links TRBV7-3 to TRBJ2-1, with a possible D match to TRBD2 (6 bases). The CDR3 has 17 residues. Germline V gene lookup returns CDR1 SGHTA and CDR2 FQGTGA. Deletions cut 3 bases from V and 4 bases from J, with 19 bases between. The full variable domain, completed using reference TRBV7-3 and TRBJ2-1, is GAGVSQTPSNKVTEKGKYVELRCDPISGHTALYWYRQSLGQGPEFLIYFQGTGAADDSGLPNDRFFAVRPEGSVSTLKIQRTERGDSAVYLCASSFTTIGGIYNEQFFGPGTRLTVL.

This clonotype came up many times. V usage is TRBV13 and J usage is TRBJ1-2; a weak D match, TRBD1 (5 bases). The CDR3 totals 14 residues. Germline V gives CDR1 PRHDT, CDR2 FYEKMQ (reference sequence). With 5 bases removed from V and 4 bases from J, the gap between germline ends came to 14 bases. Here the CDR3 reads CASSPGTDIYGYTF. DNA for the CDR3: TGTGCCAGCAGCCCTGGGACGGACATCTATGGCTACACCTTC.